This record concerns one T cell receptor beta chain sequence. This clonotype appeared many times. It lacks a known antigen. Per-nucleotide qualities are absent, and no much larger clonotype sits a single base away. These data are taken from a study of T cell repertoires in cytomegalovirus infection (dated by TCRdb to the late 2010s). Regarding the complete study: Donor HLA type was relevant to the analysis, because carriage of CMV infection together with the matching HLA type was indicated by public TCR beta signatures.

The CDR3 covers 14 residues, taking in both the cysteine and the phenylalanine. The only DNA kept is the CDR3, 42 bases in frame from the first base. The germline V gene supplies CDR1 SGHTA and CDR2 FQGNSA. Compared with germline, V lacks 5 bases and J lacks 5 bases; bases without a gene match: 8. These reads were obtained on an Illumina HiSeq 1500. TCRdb reran the public reads through fastp at Q25 and MiXCR, keeping productive beta chains. Rows are combined by CDR3 protein, so each entry shows the most common genes and DNA. In all, the sample holds approximately 150,000 distinct CDR3 sequences, and about 6.5% of those were seen once. The ten largest clones take up roughly 18% of the sample. General findings and caveats noted by the study authors: The ex vivo response was dominated by HLA-C-restricted CMV-specific TCR beta clonotypes, which also provided the single most frequent clonotype in two of eight donors. Carriers of CMV infection plus the relevant HLA type were discriminated by the cumulative frequency of public TCR beta family members in the study cohort and in an independent approximately 350-donor cohort.

Material: PBMCs. The rearranged segments are TRBV7-2 and TRBJ2-5; a stretch of 7 junction bases matches TRBD1. This clonotype was sampled from a human donor in good health (CMV status not recorded). Some clones in this sample may be carry-over from other donors' samples. This receptor carries the CDR3 CASSPLGGLETQYF. DNA sequence: TGTGCCAGCAGCCCGCTAGGGGGCCTGGAGACCCAGTACTTC.